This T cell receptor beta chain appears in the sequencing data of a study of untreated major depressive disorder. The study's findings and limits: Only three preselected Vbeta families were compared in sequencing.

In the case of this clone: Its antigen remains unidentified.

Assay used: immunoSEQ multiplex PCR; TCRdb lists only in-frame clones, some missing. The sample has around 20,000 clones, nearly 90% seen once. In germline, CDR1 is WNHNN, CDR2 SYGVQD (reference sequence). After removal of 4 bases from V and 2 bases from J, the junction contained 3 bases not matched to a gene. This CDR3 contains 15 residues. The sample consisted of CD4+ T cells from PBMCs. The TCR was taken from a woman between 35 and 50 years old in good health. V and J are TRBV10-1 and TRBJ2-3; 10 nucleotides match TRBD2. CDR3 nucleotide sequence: TGCGCCAGCAGTGCAGGACTAGCGGTCACAGATACGCAGTATTTT. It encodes CASSAGLAVTDTQYF.